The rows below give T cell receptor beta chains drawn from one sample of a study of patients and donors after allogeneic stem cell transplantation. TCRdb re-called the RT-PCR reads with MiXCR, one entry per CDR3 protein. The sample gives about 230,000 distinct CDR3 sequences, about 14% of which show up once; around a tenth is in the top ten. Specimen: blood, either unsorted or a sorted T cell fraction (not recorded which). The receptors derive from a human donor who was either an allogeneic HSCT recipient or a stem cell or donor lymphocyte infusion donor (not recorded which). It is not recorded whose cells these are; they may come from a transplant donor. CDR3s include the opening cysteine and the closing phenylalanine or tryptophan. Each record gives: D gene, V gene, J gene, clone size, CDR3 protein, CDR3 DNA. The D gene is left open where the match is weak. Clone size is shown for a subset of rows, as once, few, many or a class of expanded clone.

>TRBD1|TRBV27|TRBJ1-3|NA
CASSSGQGAGNTIYF
TGTGCCAGCAGTTCCGGACAGGGGGCTGGAAACACCATATATTTT
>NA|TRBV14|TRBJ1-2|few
CASSQVLGQSYGYTF
TGTGCCAGCAGCCAAGTATTAGGACAATCCTATGGCTACACCTTC
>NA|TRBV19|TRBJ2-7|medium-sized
CASSLSVGTDQYF
TGTGCCAGTAGTCTAAGTGTAGGGACCGACCAGTACTTC
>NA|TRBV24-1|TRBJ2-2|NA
CATGTGGNTGELFF
TGTGCCACCGGGACGGGCGGGAACACCGGGGAGCTGTTTTTT
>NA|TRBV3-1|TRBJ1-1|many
CASSQDMGTEAFF
TGTGCCAGCAGCCAAGATATGGGGACTGAAGCTTTCTTT
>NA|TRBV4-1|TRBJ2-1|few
CASSQVDLLTYNEQFF
TGCGCCAGCAGCCAAGTGGATTTGCTGACCTACAATGAGCAGTTCTTC
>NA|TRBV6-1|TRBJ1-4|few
CASSAVRVATNEKLFF
TGTGCCAGCAGTGCGGTCAGGGTCGCAACTAATGAAAAACTGTTTTTT
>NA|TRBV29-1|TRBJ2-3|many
CSVEGAGTDTQYF
TGCAGCGTTGAAGGCGCGGGCACAGATACGCAGTATTTT
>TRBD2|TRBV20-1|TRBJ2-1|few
CSAPGTSGHSYNEQFF
TGCAGTGCTCCCGGGACTAGCGGACACTCCTACAATGAGCAGTTCTTC
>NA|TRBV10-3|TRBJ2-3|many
CATRAGGPTDTQYF
TGTGCCACTCGGGCTGGGGGGCCAACAGATACGCAGTATTTT
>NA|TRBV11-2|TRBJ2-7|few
CASSLERGLDPYEQYF
TGTGCCAGCAGCTTAGAGAGGGGACTGGACCCCTACGAGCAGTACTTC
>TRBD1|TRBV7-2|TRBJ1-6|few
CASSLQQGVNSPLHF
TGTGCCAGCAGCCTCCAACAGGGGGTCAATTCACCCCTCCACTTT
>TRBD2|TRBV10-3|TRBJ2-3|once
CAISEREGQTDTQYF
TGTGCCATCAGTGAGCGGGAGGGCCAAACAGATACGCAGTATTTT
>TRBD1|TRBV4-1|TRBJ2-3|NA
CASSPGGQTNTDTQYF
TGCGCCAGCAGCCCAGGGGGACAGACAAACACAGATACGCAGTATTTT
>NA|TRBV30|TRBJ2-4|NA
CAWSVQGPVGFQYF
TGTGCCTGGAGTGTACAGGGCCCCGTGGGGTTTCAGTACTTC
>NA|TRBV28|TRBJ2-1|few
CASSPPGRFNEQFF
TGTGCCAGCAGCCCCCCGGGTCGTTTTAATGAGCAGTTCTTC
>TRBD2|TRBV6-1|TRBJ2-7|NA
CASMLADTYEQYF
TGTGCCAGCATGCTAGCGGACACCTACGAGCAGTACTTC
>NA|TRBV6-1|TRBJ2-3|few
CASRDGTRGGRDTQYF
TGTGCCAGCAGAGATGGGACCCGCGGAGGGCGAGATACGCAGTATTTT
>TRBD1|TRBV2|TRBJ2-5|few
CASKSMPGQGTETQYF
TGTGCCAGCAAATCTATGCCGGGACAGGGGACGGAGACCCAGTACTTC
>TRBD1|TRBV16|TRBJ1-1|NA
CASSRTRQGMENTEAFF
TGTGCCAGCAGCCGCACCCGACAGGGTATGGAGAACACTGAAGCTTTCTTT
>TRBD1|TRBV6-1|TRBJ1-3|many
CASRPAGQVSGNTIYF
TGTGCCAGCAGGCCGGCGGGACAGGTCTCTGGAAACACCATATATTTT